The rows below give T cell receptor beta chains drawn from one sample of a study of siplizumab effects on memory and regulatory T cells. The data were produced by immunoSEQ multiplex PCR, yet TCRdb's version contains in-frame clones alone and is incomplete. The data show some 64,000 clones, approximately 79% seen once. Sequenced: memory CD4+ T cells sorted from blood. The receptors here all came from a human donor in good health. Both conserved end residues are part of each CDR3. Fields, in order: V gene, CDR3 length, D gene, J gene, clone size, CDR3 protein, CDR3 DNA. D genes are given only for firm matches. Part of the rows lack a size; the others show once, few, many or a class for expanded clones.

v_call: TRBV7-3; cdr3_length: 16; d_call: TRBD2; j_call: TRBJ2-3; clone_size: once; cdr3_aa: CASSLGLAGGTDTQYF; cdr3_nt: TGTGCCAGCAGTCTCGGACTAGCGGGGGGTACAGATACGCAGTATTTT
v_call: TRBV7-2; cdr3_length: 16; d_call: TRBD1; j_call: TRBJ2-1; clone_size: few; cdr3_aa: CASSLGSRGRVNEQFF; cdr3_nt: TGTGCCAGCAGCTTAGGGAGCAGGGGGCGCGTCAATGAGCAGTTCTTC
v_call: TRBV5-6; cdr3_length: 14; d_call: .; j_call: TRBJ2-7; clone_size: .; cdr3_aa: CASSWGLQVGEQYF; cdr3_nt: TGTGCCAGCAGCTGGGGACTGCAGGTCGGCGAGCAGTACTTC
v_call: TRBV10-3; cdr3_length: 14; d_call: TRBD1; j_call: TRBJ1-1; clone_size: .; cdr3_aa: CAISGTGLSTEAFF; cdr3_nt: TGTGCCATCAGTGGGACAGGGCTCTCCACTGAAGCTTTCTTT
v_call: TRBV14; cdr3_length: 13; d_call: .; j_call: TRBJ1-2; clone_size: few; cdr3_aa: CASSQSWTYGYTF; cdr3_nt: TGTGCCAGCAGCCAAAGTTGGACCTATGGCTACACCTTC
v_call: TRBV5-1; cdr3_length: 15; d_call: TRBD2; j_call: TRBJ2-1; clone_size: .; cdr3_aa: CASSDLAGGQNEQFF; cdr3_nt: TGCGCCAGCAGCGATCTAGCGGGGGGGCAGAATGAGCAGTTCTTC
v_call: TRBV6-1; cdr3_length: 14; d_call: TRBD1; j_call: TRBJ1-3; clone_size: .; cdr3_aa: CASSRGNSGNTIYF; cdr3_nt: TGTGCCAGCAGCAGGGGGAACTCTGGAAACACCATATATTTT
v_call: TRBV7-3; cdr3_length: 15; d_call: .; j_call: TRBJ1-2; clone_size: .; cdr3_aa: CASSLRAGTNYGYTF; cdr3_nt: TGTGCCAGCAGCTTAAGGGCAGGCACTAACTATGGCTACACCTTC
v_call: TRBV6-4; cdr3_length: 15; d_call: TRBD2; j_call: TRBJ2-1; clone_size: .; cdr3_aa: CASSEASGALNEQFF; cdr3_nt: TGTGCCAGCAGTGAGGCTAGCGGGGCCCTCAATGAGCAGTTCTTC
v_call: TRBV18; cdr3_length: 16; d_call: .; j_call: TRBJ1-5; clone_size: .; cdr3_aa: CASSPPGSSGNQPQHF; cdr3_nt: TGTGCCAGCTCACCACCGGGCTCATCGGGCAATCAGCCCCAGCATTTT
v_call: TRBV5-6; cdr3_length: 15; d_call: .; j_call: TRBJ2-2; clone_size: .; cdr3_aa: CASSLVGPNTGELFF; cdr3_nt: TGTGCCAGCAGCTTGGTAGGCCCTAACACCGGGGAGCTGTTTTTT
v_call: TRBV10-3; cdr3_length: 12; d_call: .; j_call: TRBJ1-5; clone_size: .; cdr3_aa: CAIRDSNQPQHF; cdr3_nt: TGTGCCATCAGGGACAGCAATCAGCCCCAGCATTTT
v_call: TRBV5-1; cdr3_length: 15; d_call: .; j_call: TRBJ2-1; clone_size: .; cdr3_aa: CASSLLGTRDNEQFF; cdr3_nt: TGCGCCAGCAGCTTGTTGGGGACCCGTGACAATGAGCAGTTCTTC
v_call: TRBV6-6; cdr3_length: 14; d_call: .; j_call: TRBJ1-1; clone_size: .; cdr3_aa: CASSSDLMNTEAFF; cdr3_nt: TGTGCCAGCAGCTCAGACTTAATGAACACTGAAGCTTTCTTT
v_call: TRBV19; cdr3_length: 14; d_call: .; j_call: TRBJ1-5; clone_size: few; cdr3_aa: CASNRVTGGQPQHF; cdr3_nt: TGTGCCAGTAATCGGGTTACAGGCGGCCAGCCCCAGCATTTT
v_call: TRBV9; cdr3_length: 14; d_call: .; j_call: TRBJ1-2; clone_size: .; cdr3_aa: CASSVESRPNGYTF; cdr3_nt: TGTGCCAGCAGCGTAGAATCTAGGCCAAATGGCTACACCTTC
v_call: TRBV27; cdr3_length: 14; d_call: TRBD1; j_call: TRBJ1-6; clone_size: .; cdr3_aa: CASSIGTGGSPLHF; cdr3_nt: TGTGCCAGCAGTATAGGGACAGGGGGCTCACCCCTCCACTTT
v_call: TRBV30; cdr3_length: 13; d_call: .; j_call: TRBJ1-1; clone_size: .; cdr3_aa: CAWRRASNTEAFF; cdr3_nt: TGTGCCTGGAGGCGGGCCTCGAACACTGAAGCTTTCTTT
v_call: TRBV5-6; cdr3_length: 14; d_call: .; j_call: TRBJ1-2; clone_size: .; cdr3_aa: CASSPGTNNYGYTF; cdr3_nt: TGTGCCAGCAGCCCCGGGACAAATAACTATGGCTACACCTTC
v_call: TRBV10-2; cdr3_length: 12; d_call: .; j_call: TRBJ2-7; clone_size: .; cdr3_aa: CASSEGRYEQYF; cdr3_nt: TGCGCCAGCAGTGAGGGTCGATACGAGCAGTACTTC
v_call: TRBV29-1; cdr3_length: 9; d_call: .; j_call: TRBJ1-5; clone_size: .; cdr3_aa: CSVVRPRHF; cdr3_nt: TGCAGCGTTGTACGCCCCCGGCATTTT
v_call: TRBV27; cdr3_length: 13; d_call: TRBD1; j_call: TRBJ1-4; clone_size: .; cdr3_aa: CASSDREGEKLFF; cdr3_nt: TGTGCCAGCAGCGACAGGGAGGGAGAAAAACTGTTTTTT
v_call: TRBV5-1; cdr3_length: 16; d_call: TRBD2; j_call: TRBJ2-1; clone_size: .; cdr3_aa: CASGLGAGGTYNEQFF; cdr3_nt: TGCGCCAGCGGACTCGGGGCGGGGGGTACGTACAATGAGCAGTTCTTC
v_call: TRBV7-2; cdr3_length: 13; d_call: .; j_call: TRBJ1-3; clone_size: .; cdr3_aa: CASSLAPGNTIYF; cdr3_nt: TGTGCCAGCAGCTTAGCTCCGGGCAACACCATATATTTT
v_call: TRBV30; cdr3_length: 17; d_call: TRBD2; j_call: TRBJ2-1; clone_size: .; cdr3_aa: CAGQERGGTSSYNEQFF; cdr3_nt: TGTGCCGGACAGGAGCGGGGGGGCACTAGCTCCTACAATGAGCAGTTCTTC
v_call: TRBV9; cdr3_length: 14; d_call: .; j_call: TRBJ2-7; clone_size: .; cdr3_aa: CASSVRPESYEQYF; cdr3_nt: TGTGCCAGCAGCGTACGCCCGGAATCCTACGAGCAGTACTTC
v_call: TRBV7-6; cdr3_length: 18; d_call: TRBD2; j_call: TRBJ2-4; clone_size: once; cdr3_aa: CASSLASGGRLAKNIQYF; cdr3_nt: TGTGCCAGCAGCTTAGCCAGCGGGGGGCGACTAGCCAAAAACATTCAGTACTTC
v_call: TRBV12-5; cdr3_length: 14; d_call: TRBD2; j_call: TRBJ2-7; clone_size: .; cdr3_aa: CASGRSGAFYEQYF; cdr3_nt: TGTGCTAGTGGTCGGAGCGGGGCCTTCTACGAGCAGTACTTC